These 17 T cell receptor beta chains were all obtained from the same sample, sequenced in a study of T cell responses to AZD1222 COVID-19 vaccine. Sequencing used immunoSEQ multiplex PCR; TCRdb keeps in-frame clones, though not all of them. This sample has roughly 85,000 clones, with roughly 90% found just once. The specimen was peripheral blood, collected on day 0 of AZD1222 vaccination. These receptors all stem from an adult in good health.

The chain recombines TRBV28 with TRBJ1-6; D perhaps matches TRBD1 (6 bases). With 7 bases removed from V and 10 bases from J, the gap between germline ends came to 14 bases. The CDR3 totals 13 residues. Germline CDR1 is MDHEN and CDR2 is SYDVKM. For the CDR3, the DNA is TGTGCCAGCAAGTCAGGGGAGGAATCACCCCTCCACTTT. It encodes CASKSGEESPLHF.

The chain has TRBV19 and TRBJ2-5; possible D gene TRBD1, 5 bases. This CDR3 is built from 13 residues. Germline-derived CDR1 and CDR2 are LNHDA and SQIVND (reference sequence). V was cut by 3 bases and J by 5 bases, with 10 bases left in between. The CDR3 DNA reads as TGTGCCAGTAGTATTAGCAGGGCTGAGACCCAGTACTTC. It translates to CASSISRAETQYF. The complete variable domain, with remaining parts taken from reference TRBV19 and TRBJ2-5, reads DGGITQSPKYLFRKEGQNVTLSCEQNLNHDAMYWYRQDPGQGLRLIYYSQIVNDFQKGDIAEGYSVSREKKESFPLTVTSAQKNPTAFYLCASSISRAETQYFGPGTRLLVL.

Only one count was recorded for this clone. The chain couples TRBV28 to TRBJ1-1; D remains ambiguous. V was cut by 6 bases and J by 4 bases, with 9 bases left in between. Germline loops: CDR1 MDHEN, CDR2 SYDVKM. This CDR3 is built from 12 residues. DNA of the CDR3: TGTGCCAGCAGGGCAGGACGCACTGAAGCTTTCTTT. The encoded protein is CASRAGRTEAFF.

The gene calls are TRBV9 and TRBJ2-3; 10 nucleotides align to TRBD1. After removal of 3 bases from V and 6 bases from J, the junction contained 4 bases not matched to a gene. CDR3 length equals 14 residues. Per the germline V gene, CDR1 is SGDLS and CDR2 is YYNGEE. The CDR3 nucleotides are TGTGCCAGCAGCGCCGGACAGGGGGGGGATACGCAGTATTTT. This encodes CASSAGQGGDTQYF.

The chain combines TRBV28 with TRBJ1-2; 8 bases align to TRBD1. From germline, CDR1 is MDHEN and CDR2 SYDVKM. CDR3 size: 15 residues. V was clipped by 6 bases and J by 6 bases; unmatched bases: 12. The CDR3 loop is CASSFDLGTGDGYTF. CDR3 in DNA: TGTGCCAGCAGCTTCGACCTTGGGACAGGCGATGGCTACACCTTC.

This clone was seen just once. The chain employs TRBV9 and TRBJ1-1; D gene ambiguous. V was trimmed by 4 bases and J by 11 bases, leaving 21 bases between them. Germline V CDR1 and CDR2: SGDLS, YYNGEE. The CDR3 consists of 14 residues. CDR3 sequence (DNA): TGTGCCAGCAGCACTCACGACGTGGGGAGGAGGGCTTTCTTT. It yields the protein CASSTHDVGRRAFF.

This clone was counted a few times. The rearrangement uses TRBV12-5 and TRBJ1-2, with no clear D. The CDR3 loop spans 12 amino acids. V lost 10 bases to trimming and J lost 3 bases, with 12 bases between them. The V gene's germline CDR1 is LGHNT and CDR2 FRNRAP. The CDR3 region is CATEGPYYGYTF. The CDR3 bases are TGTGCTACCGAGGGCCCCTACTATGGCTACACCTTC.

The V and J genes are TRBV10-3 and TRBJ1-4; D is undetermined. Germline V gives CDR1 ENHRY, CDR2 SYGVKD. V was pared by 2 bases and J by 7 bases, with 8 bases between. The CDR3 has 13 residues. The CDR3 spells CAISERAVEKLFF. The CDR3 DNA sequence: TGTGCCATCAGTGAGAGGGCAGTTGAAAAACTGTTTTTT.

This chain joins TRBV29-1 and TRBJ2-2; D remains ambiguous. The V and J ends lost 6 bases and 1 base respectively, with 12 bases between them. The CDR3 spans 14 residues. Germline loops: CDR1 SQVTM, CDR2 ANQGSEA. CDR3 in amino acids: CSVLLVLNTGELFF. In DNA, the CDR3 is TGCAGCGTGCTGCTAGTTCTGAACACCGGGGAGCTGTTTTTT.

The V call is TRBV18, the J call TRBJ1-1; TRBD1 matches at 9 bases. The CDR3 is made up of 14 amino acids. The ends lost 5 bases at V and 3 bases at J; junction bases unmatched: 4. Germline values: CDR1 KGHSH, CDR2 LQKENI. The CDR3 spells CASSEQGADTEAFF. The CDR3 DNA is TGTGCCAGCTCAGAACAGGGGGCCGACACTGAAGCTTTCTTT.

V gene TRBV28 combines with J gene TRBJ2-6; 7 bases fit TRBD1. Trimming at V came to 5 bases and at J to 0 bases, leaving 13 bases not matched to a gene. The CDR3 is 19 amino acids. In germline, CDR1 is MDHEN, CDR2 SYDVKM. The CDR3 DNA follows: TGTGCCAGCAGTGTACAGGGGACGGGGATATACTCTGGGGCCAACGTCCTGACTTTC. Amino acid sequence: CASSVQGTGIYSGANVLTF.

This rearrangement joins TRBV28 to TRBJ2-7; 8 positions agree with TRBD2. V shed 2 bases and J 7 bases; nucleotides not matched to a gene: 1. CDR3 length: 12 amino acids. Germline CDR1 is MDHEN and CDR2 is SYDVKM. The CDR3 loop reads CASSLAGGEQYF. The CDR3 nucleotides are TGTGCCAGCAGTTTAGCGGGAGGAGAGCAGTACTTC.

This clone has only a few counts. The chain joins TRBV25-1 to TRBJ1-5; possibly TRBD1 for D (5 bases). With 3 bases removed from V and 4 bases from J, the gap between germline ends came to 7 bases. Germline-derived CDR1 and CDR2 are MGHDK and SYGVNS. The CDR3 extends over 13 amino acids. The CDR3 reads CASSDGGNQPQHF. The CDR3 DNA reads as TGTGCCAGCAGTGATGGGGGTAATCAGCCCCAGCATTTT.

The CDR3 sequence is CASSLTSGSIDTQYF. The CDR3, as DNA: TGTGCCAGCAGCCTGACTAGCGGGAGTATAGATACGCAGTATTTT. The chain is built from TRBV7-8 and TRBJ2-3; 12 nucleotides line up with TRBD2. The V segment lost 5 bases and the J segment 5 bases; nucleotides outside the gene matches: 5. Germline V gene data show CDR1 as SGHVS and CDR2 as FQNEAQ. This CDR3 contains 15 residues.

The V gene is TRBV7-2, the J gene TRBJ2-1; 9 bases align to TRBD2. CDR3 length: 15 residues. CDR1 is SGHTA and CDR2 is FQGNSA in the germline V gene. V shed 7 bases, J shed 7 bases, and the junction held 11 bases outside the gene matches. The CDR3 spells CASTPAGGPGNEQFF. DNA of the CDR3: TGTGCCAGCACCCCCGCGGGGGGGCCAGGTAATGAGCAGTTCTTC.

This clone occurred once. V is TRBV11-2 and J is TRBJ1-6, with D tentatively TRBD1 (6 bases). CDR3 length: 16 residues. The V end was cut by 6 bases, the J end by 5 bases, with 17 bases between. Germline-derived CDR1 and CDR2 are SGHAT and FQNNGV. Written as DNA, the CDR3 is TGTGCCAGCAGGTTGGGCAGGGGCCTCGATAATTCACCCCTCCACTTT. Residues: CASRLGRGLDNSPLHF.

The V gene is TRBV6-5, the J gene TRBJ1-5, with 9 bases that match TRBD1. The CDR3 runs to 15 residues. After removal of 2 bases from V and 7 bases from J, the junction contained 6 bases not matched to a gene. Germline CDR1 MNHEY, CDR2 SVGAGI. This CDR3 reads CASSYVQGAGQPQHF. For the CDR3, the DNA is TGTGCCAGCAGTTACGTACAGGGGGCAGGACAGCCCCAGCATTTT.